The 5 T cell receptor beta chains reported below all come from one sample, sequenced in a study of blood T cell dynamics during melanoma immunotherapy. Here immunoSEQ multiplex PCR was the method, and the copy in TCRdb shows in-frame clones only, minus some. This sample has roughly 10,000 clones, with around nine tenths found just once. Time point noted: week 3, after first cycle of checkpoint inhibitor. This material consisted of blood, taken from a patient treated with checkpoint blockade. The receptors stem from a human donor with melanoma.

The chain couples TRBV14 to TRBJ2-3; D is unresolved. Germline CDR1 SGHDN, CDR2 FVKESK. The CDR3 is 12 amino acids. The V end was cut by 1 base, the J end by 14 bases, with 13 bases between. The CDR3: CASSQVLGSWYF. The CDR3 bases are TGTGCCAGCAGCCAAGTATTGGGGTCGTGGTATTTT.

Here the CDR3 reads CAISYTGGAGYVFF. The CDR3 coding sequence is TGTGCCATCAGTTACACAGGGGGCGCCGGGTATGTTTTCTTT. This rearrangement joins TRBV10-3 to TRBJ1-1; TRBD1 agrees at 9 bases. Germline trimming cut 5 bases from V and 13 bases from J; bases unmatched to any gene: 14. The V gene's germline CDR1 is ENHRY and CDR2 SYGVKD. This CDR3 is built from 14 residues.

V and J are TRBV27 and TRBJ2-3; D is unclear. This CDR3 contains 14 residues. CDR1 and CDR2 from the germline V gene are MNHEY and SMNVEV (reference sequence). Trimming took off 6 bases at V and 2 bases at J, with 12 bases between the two ends. The CDR3 DNA follows: TGTGCCAGCAGCCCTCCCTGGTCCACAGATACGCAGTATTTT. It yields the protein CASSPPWSTDTQYF.

The J gene is TRBJ1-3, the V gene TRBV7-9; TRBD1 matches 7 bases. The CDR3 extends over 18 amino acids. Trimming took 5 bases from V and 2 from J; bases not matched to a gene: 15. Germline loops: CDR1 SEHNR, CDR2 FQNEAQ (reference sequence). As DNA, the CDR3 is TGTGCCAGCAGCACCGACAGGGTGAGGCTTCTAACTGGAAACACCATATATTTT. It is translated as CASSTDRVRLLTGNTIYF.

V gene TRBV10-3 combines with J gene TRBJ2-3, with D possibly TRBD2 on 7 matching bases. The CDR3 runs 15 residues. The V gene's germline CDR1 is ENHRY and CDR2 SYGVKD. Trimming pared 4 bases from V and 6 bases from J, leaving 17 bases between. In DNA, the CDR3 is TGTGCCATCAGTGGATGGGGGGGGCAGGGGGATACGCAGTATTTT. It specifies CAISGWGGQGDTQYF.